This T cell receptor (beta chain) was retrieved from a study of spatial heterogeneity in lung cancer. Study summary: Alpha-chain sequences were detected in numbers that were consistently lower than beta-chain sequences. The mean occurrence of each unique TCR and UMI combination in raw reads exceeded ten.

Time point reported: sample taken at primary tumor resection. Frozen PBMC, nontumor lung or tumor provided whole RNA, which was sequenced unsorted. The CDR3 contains 16 residues. Germline V gives CDR1 SGHAT, CDR2 FQNNGV. V was trimmed by 5 bases and J by 0 bases, leaving 14 bases between them. MiXCR was run by TCRdb on the 5' RACE reads, yielding one entry per CDR3 protein. The table records approximately 40,000 distinct CDR3 sequences, 6.5% to 8.5% of them present only once. This clonotype was seen only a few times. This rearrangement joins TRBV11-2 to TRBJ2-1; D is undetermined. Sequenced material: PBMCs, taken at surgery. The receptor was derived from a male donor with early-stage non-small cell lung cancer. The CDR3 region has the DNA TGTGCCAGCAGCACCACCCCGACGCCCTCCTACAATGAGCAGTTCTTC. Its translation: CASSTTPTPSYNEQFF.